The present TCR beta chain was sequenced within a study of T-cell reconstitution after alpha-beta-depleted transplantation in children. There are 16 residues in the CDR3. Germline-derived CDR1 and CDR2 are DFQATT and SNEGSKA (reference sequence). V gave up 2 bases and J gave up 7 bases; unmatched junction bases: 12. This clonotype has just a few counts. The authors prepared the TCRbeta library with unique molecular identifiers. TCRdb reprocessed the PCR reads with MiXCR, giving one entry per CDR3 protein. Found here are 600,000 to 700,000 distinct CDR3 sequences, 16% of them singletons; the top ten hold 0.9% to 1.2%.

The receptor's source is a human donor who donated a stem cell graft to a child with acute myeloid leukemia. The source material was PBMCs from the stem cell graft donor, sampled from the stem cell graft. The chain carries TRBV20-1 and TRBJ2-1; 9 positions match TRBD1. CDR3 loop: CSARSGATGGGNEQFF. The CDR3 coding sequence is TGCAGTGCTAGATCTGGGGCCACAGGGGGCGGGAATGAGCAGTTCTTC.